This paragraph reports one TCR beta chain. Assay: immunoSEQ multiplex PCR; the TCRdb copy retains only in-frame clones and omits some. The sample consists of about 180,000 clones, roughly 90% of them appearing once. The data belong to a study of blood T cell repertoires in COVID-19. Overall study context: Specimens from acute and convalescent COVID-19 originated in the United States, Italy and Spain. Sources were T cells, B-cell-depleted T cells, or PBMCs; the material itself was cDNA or gDNA.

Assignment of participants to cohorts was predicated upon participant-reported clinical history. After removal of 4 bases from V and 5 bases from J, the junction contained 4 bases not matched to a gene. Germline V gives CDR1 LGHDT, CDR2 YNNKEL (reference sequence). The CDR3 consists of 14 residues. The material sequenced was PBMCs or T cells enriched from blood (not recorded which). The V call is TRBV3-1 (or the pseudogene TRBV3-2), the J call TRBJ2-3; 9 bases fit TRBD2. The receptor was derived from a human donor with acute COVID-19. The donor label of this sample is uncertain. The DNA for the CDR3 is TGTGCCAGCAGCCCGGGACTAGCAGAAGATACGCAGTATTTT. It codes for CASSPGLAEDTQYF.